Included here is one T cell receptor (beta chain) sequence, with context. This clonotype was detected a few times. Its binding antigen is unknown. No clone much larger than this one lies a single base away; base qualities are absent. TCR cDNA was synthesized by 5'RACE template switching, which introduced a universal primer site and unique molecular identifiers. cDNA synthesis was primed from both the TCR alpha and TCR beta constant segments. Libraries were amplified in two PCR steps, with sample barcodes and sequencing adapters added in the second step. Libraries were sequenced on Illumina HiSeq 2500 (2x100 bp) or NovaSeq (2x150 bp). In the paper's pipeline: Demultiplexing of reads and collapsing into UMI consensus sequences were performed with MIGEC, and V(D)J alignment was carried out with MiXCR. Vaccine-responding clonotypes were identified with edgeR using replicate PBMC samples, with FDR below 0.01 and a log2 fold change above 5 up to day 15 being required. Bulk clonotypes were assigned CD4 or CD8 identity according to which sequenced CD4 or CD8 repertoire held them at higher abundance. TCRdb itself trimmed the public reads at Q25 with fastp, ran MiXCR and retained productive beta chains. Entries that share a CDR3 protein sequence are merged under the most common genes and DNA. TCRdb, not the original authors, processed these V and J calls. The table for this sample lists 450,000 to 650,000 distinct CDR3 sequences; 21% of them were counted only once. Clones ranked in the top ten supply roughly a sixth of the sample.

From the cysteine through the phenylalanine, the CDR3 covers 15 amino acids. Of the read, only the CDR3 DNA is kept; its 45 bases are in frame from base 1. A distance of 13 bases separates the germline ends of V and J, which lose 1 base and 3 bases respectively. CDR1 and CDR2, per the germline V gene, are SGHTA and FQGNSA. This sample stems from a study of T cells after yellow fever vaccination (dated by TCRdb to between 2018 and 2021). About the full investigation: The SMART-Seq v4 Ultra Low Input RNA kit was used to prepare libraries from fractions with low cell numbers. To follow T-cell clones before and after primary and booster YFV17D yellow fever vaccination, bulk TCR alpha and beta repertoires were sequenced over time. Bulk PBMC replicates and cell subsets were isolated from blood drawn at multiple timepoints before and after both primary and secondary immunization. Two healthy male donors made up the cohort, one aged 18 to 29 years and the other aged 30 to 40 years. Here is what the overall study found, with its caveats: Most clones expanded after primary vaccination (around 96% of CD4 and around nine tenths of CD8) were re-detected after the booster, suggesting that broad memory maintenance occurred. FACS-sorted repertoires could contain abundant contaminating clonotypes from the bulk population, so computational filtering was required. The secondary T-cell response was found to be weaker but faster than the primary response, with a peak reached on day 5 rather than on day 15. Because the study included only a couple of donors, the extent to which the findings can be generalized is limited. A small fraction of clonotypes showed up in both the CD4 and CD8 compartments, probably as a result of convergent recombination.

Sample treatment or condition, as interpreted from the label and publication: live attenuated yellow fever vaccine strain. At each blood-draw timepoint, two biological replicates of bulk PBMCs were collected. PBMCs were isolated from peripheral blood using a standard Ficoll-Paque protocol. RNA was extracted with TriZol from bulk PBMCs, CD4 and CD8 fractions, and dextramer-positive and dextramer-negative fractions. The receptor was isolated from a man younger than 30 who received the YFV17D yellow fever vaccine. The sample consisted of PBMCs, taken about 20 days after the first yellow fever vaccination. The chain is encoded by TRBV7-2 joined to TRBJ2-7; the D gene could be TRBD1 or TRBD2, each one agreeing over 8 bases. The CDR3 has the sequence CASSLGSGTGYEQYF. In nucleotides, the sequence is TGTGCCAGCAGCTTAGGTAGCGGGACAGGCTACGAGCAGTACTTC.